This T cell receptor (beta chain) stems from a study of blood T cell repertoires in COVID-19. Study in general: Spain, Italy and the United States supplied samples that represented acute and convalescent COVID-19. Sources were T cells, B-cell-depleted T cells, or PBMCs; the material itself was cDNA or gDNA.

Authors' processing steps: Scientists estimated how many nucleated cells there were by amplifying reference gene primers. This table comes from immunoSEQ multiplex PCR, and its TCRdb copy is limited to in-frame clones, with some not included. V, J and clone size were drawn from that table, and D and trimming were deduced from the DNA. In the table there are around 62,000 clones, 90% of which are singletons. The germline CDR1 and CDR2 sequences are SQVTM and ANQGSEA. Germline trimming cut 4 bases from V and 2 bases from J; bases unmatched to any gene: 6. There are 14 residues in the CDR3. The sample was peripheral blood. The origin of this receptor is a man aged 55 to 69 with acute or convalescent COVID-19. V is TRBV29-1 and J is TRBJ2-3; TRBD1 agrees at 7 bases. Here the CDR3 reads CSVVGQGDTDTQYF. The CDR3 DNA follows: TGCAGCGTTGTCGGTCAGGGGGACACAGATACGCAGTATTTT.